Only one count was recorded for the clone carrying this T cell receptor (beta chain). The data belong to a study of CD8 T cells in Susac syndrome. CD8+ and CD4+ T cells from blood underwent TCR beta sequencing. Random hexamers served to reverse transcribe roughly 0.5 to 1 ug RNA. Across 54 Vbeta and 13 Jbeta, TCR beta CDR3 was amplified with immunoSEQ multiplex PCR. TCRdb ran MiXCR on the immunoSEQ multiplex PCR reads and lists one entry per CDR3 protein. The table lists some 130,000 distinct CDR3 sequences, roughly 94% of them singletons. Input material: CD4+ T cells from PBMCs. The TCR originated in a human donor with multiple sclerosis.

The CDR3 spells CASRQTGSGGYTF. Here the CDR3 DNA reads TGTGCCAGCAGGCAGACAGGGTCGGGAGGCTACACCTTC. This rearrangement joins TRBV6-5 to TRBJ1-2; TRBD1 aligns across 7 bases. V trimming: 6 bases; J trimming: 8 bases; junction bases outside the gene matches: 9. In germline, CDR1 is MNHEY, CDR2 SVGAGI. There are 13 residues in the CDR3.